The 16 T cell receptor beta chains given below trace back to one sample, sequenced in a study of T-cell memory formation after mild COVID-19. TCRdb reanalysed the 5' RACE reads using MiXCR and keeps one entry per CDR3 protein. This repertoire shows hundreds of thousands of distinct CDR3 sequences, less than 25% found once; its top ten account for under 15%. What was sequenced was PBMCs or a T cell subset sorted from them (not recorded which). The receptors here all came from an adult woman who had mild COVID-19 (a few samples of this study predate the infection). Cell type and time point are not known.

This clonotype was detected only a few times. The chain combines TRBV7-2 with TRBJ1-5; D remains ambiguous. CDR1 and CDR2 from the germline V gene are SGHTA and FQGNSA. This CDR3 region has 12 residues. Trimming took 4 bases from V and 11 from J, leaving 12 bases between them. Here the CDR3 DNA reads TGTGCCAGCAGCTCCCCCCCCGCGGCCCAGCATTTT. As protein: CASSSPPAAQHF.

This clonotype appeared a few times. The chain has TRBV9 and TRBJ1-2; D may be TRBD1 (5 bases). The CDR3 consists of 13 residues. V was pared by 1 base and J by 8 bases, with 12 bases between. CDR1 SGDLS and CDR2 YYNGEE come from the germline V gene. The CDR3 DNA sequence: TGTGCCAGCAGCGTATTACAGGCCAAGGGCTACACCTTC. This sequence encodes CASSVLQAKGYTF.

V and J are TRBV7-6 and TRBJ2-5, with 8 bases that match TRBD2. Germline CDR1 and CDR2: SGHVS and FNYEAQ. The CDR3 spans 17 residues. The V segment lost 0 bases and the J segment 4 bases; nucleotides outside the gene matches: 10. CDR3 protein: CASSLARRGGGPETQYF. The CDR3 DNA sequence: TGTGCCAGCAGCTTAGCGAGGAGGGGCGGGGGGCCAGAGACCCAGTACTTC. The entire variable domain, with the rest obtained from reference TRBV7-6 and TRBJ2-5, is as follows: GAGVSQSPRYKVTKRGQDVALRCDPISGHVSLYWYRQALGQGPEFLTYFNYEAQQDKSGLPNDRFSAERPEGSISTLTIQRTEQRDSAMYRCASSLARRGGGPETQYFGPGTRLLVL.

A few counts support this clonotype. The chain is built from TRBV5-1 and TRBJ2-7; D may be TRBD1 (6 bases). Germline V gene data show CDR1 as SGHRS and CDR2 as YFSETQ. Trimming left V 0 bases short and J 0 bases short, with 13 bases between. CDR3 length equals 16 residues. CDR3 sequence reads: CASSLAQGGSSYEQYF. CDR3 sequence (DNA): TGCGCCAGCAGCTTGGCCCAAGGGGGTAGCTCCTACGAGCAGTACTTC.

This clonotype was recorded a few times. The gene calls are TRBV24-1 and TRBJ2-5, with 8 positions matching TRBD2. The CDR3 loop spans 17 amino acids. V gave up 0 bases and J gave up 5 bases; unmatched junction bases: 10. Per the germline V gene, CDR1 is KGHDR and CDR2 is SFDVKD. CDR3 coding DNA: TGTGCCACCAGTGATTTGGATAGAGCGGGAGCCAGGGAGACCCAGTACTTC. This codes for CATSDLDRAGARETQYF.

The chain employs TRBV7-2 and TRBJ2-3; the match to TRBD2 covers 14 bases. V lost 5 bases, J lost 7 bases, and 5 bases stayed unmatched. The CDR3 covers 15 residues. The germline V gene has CDR1 SGHTA and CDR2 FQGNSA. CDR3 amino acids: CASSTRTSGGNTQYF. The CDR3 DNA sequence: TGTGCCAGCAGCACGCGGACTAGCGGGGGGAATACGCAGTATTTT.

V usage is TRBV19 and J usage is TRBJ2-5; D is ambiguous. The V and J ends lost 1 base and 5 bases respectively, with 2 bases between them. The CDR3 totals 11 residues. The germline CDR1 and CDR2 sequences are LNHDA and SQIVND (reference sequence). In DNA, the CDR3 is TGTGCCAGTAGTATAGCGGAGACCCAGTACTTC. As protein: CASSIAETQYF.

This clonotype has a handful of counts. The genes are TRBV9 and TRBJ2-2, with 9 bases identical to TRBD1. From germline, CDR1 is SGDLS and CDR2 YYNGEE. The J segment lost 5 bases and the V segment lost 4 bases, leaving 3 bases of the junction unmatched. The CDR3 runs to 14 residues. The CDR3 DNA reads as TGTGCCAGCAGCTCTGGACAGGGGACCGGGGAGCTGTTTTTT. Protein product: CASSSGQGTGELFF.

Note on this clonotype: One junction end disagrees with the germline gene, perhaps due to a read error. The chain couples TRBV7-2 to TRBJ2-7, with 8 bases identical to TRBD2. This CDR3 comprises 17 residues. Looked up from germline, CDR1 is SGHTA and CDR2 is FQGNSA. CDR3 DNA: TGTTCCAGCAGCTTCCACGGGGGAGCGGGAGAAGCGGGGGAGCAGTACTTC. This gives the protein CSSSFHGGAGEAGEQYF.

This clonotype was counted between two and nine times. The chain combines TRBV6-2 or TRBV6-3 with TRBJ2-5; 7 bases match TRBD2. The germline V gene encodes CDR1 MNHEY and CDR2 SVGEGT. This CDR3 region has 13 residues. V lost 8 bases to trimming and J lost 3 bases; unmatched junction nucleotides: 6. The DNA for the CDR3 is TGTGCCAGCGGTAGGCGGGAGAAAGAGACCCAGTACTTC. Its protein product is CASGRREKETQYF.

This chain's CDR3 is CASSQGSGLDYEQYF. The CDR3 coding sequence is TGCGCCAGCAGCCAAGGGTCGGGCCTAGACTACGAGCAGTACTTC. The rearrangement uses TRBV4-1 and TRBJ2-7; D remains unclear. This CDR3 is 15 amino acids long. Trimming removed 1 base from V and 3 bases from J, with 13 bases in between. CDR1 is MGHRA, CDR2 YSYEKL, per germline.

The V call is TRBV18, the J call TRBJ1-1; D uncertain. The CDR3 covers 15 residues. From germline, CDR1 is KGHSH and CDR2 LQKENI. Deletions cut 0 bases from V and 6 bases from J, with 14 bases between. CDR3: CASSPPAATNAEAFF. Written as DNA, the CDR3 is TGTGCCAGCTCACCACCTGCAGCAACTAACGCTGAAGCTTTCTTT.

V and J are TRBV20-1 and TRBJ2-7, with 11 positions matching TRBD2. The V and J ends lost 5 bases and 7 bases, in that order; junction bases with no gene match: 7. CDR1 and CDR2 (germline): DFQATT, SNEGSKA (reference sequence). The CDR3 has 13 amino acids. The CDR3 spells CSAARLAGKEQYF. For the CDR3, the DNA is TGCAGTGCTGCCCGACTAGCGGGAAAGGAGCAGTACTTC.

The chain joins TRBV5-1 to TRBJ2-3, with D possibly being TRBD1 (5 bases). The V gene lost 2 bases and the J gene lost 2 bases, with 12 bases spanning the gap. The CDR3 runs to 15 residues. CDR1 and CDR2 from the germline V gene are SGHRS and YFSETQ. The CDR3 bases are TGCGCCAGCAGCTTAACAGGTCCGTACACAGATACGCAGTATTTT. Its translation: CASSLTGPYTDTQYF.

This chain connects TRBV2 to TRBJ2-2; 8 bases fit TRBD2. Germline trimming cut 1 base from V and 4 bases from J; bases unmatched to any gene: 2. Germline-derived CDR1 and CDR2 are SNHLY and FYNNEI. The CDR3 totals 15 residues. The CDR3 loop is CASSEGSGSTGELFF. The CDR3 region has the DNA TGTGCCAGCAGTGAAGGGAGCGGGAGCACCGGGGAGCTGTTTTTT.

This clonotype was picked up one time. V and J are TRBV9 and TRBJ2-5; D gene ambiguous. V was cut by 1 base and J by 5 bases, with 9 bases left in between. The CDR3 is 13 residues long. CDR1 is SGDLS and CDR2 is YYNGEE in the germline V gene. The DNA of the CDR3 is TGTGCCAGCAGCGTATTACCCGACGAGACCCAGTACTTC. It encodes CASSVLPDETQYF.